These 26 T cell receptor beta chains came from one sample sequenced in a study of T cells after yellow fever vaccination. TCRdb itself ran the 5' RACE reads through MiXCR, one entry per CDR3 protein. The profile shows 400,000 to 650,000 distinct CDR3 sequences, about a fifth of them singletons. The sample consisted of PBMCs, taken more than 20 days after the first yellow fever vaccination. These receptors were collected from a man aged 18 to 30 who received the YFV17D yellow fever vaccine.

The rearrangement joins TRBV5-1 to TRBJ1-4; TRBD1 matches 7 bases. The CDR3 is 14 amino acids. Germline V gene data show CDR1 as SGHRS and CDR2 as YFSETQ. The trim removed 4 bases at V and 8 bases at J, leaving 8 bases unmatched. The CDR3 coding sequence is TGCGCCAGCAGCCCGACAGGGTCCGGGGAAAAACTGTTTTTT. Translation: CASSPTGSGEKLFF. Looking up the rest from reference TRBV5-1 and TRBJ1-4 gives the full variable domain: KAGVTQTPRYLIKTRGQQVTLSCSPISGHRSVSWYQQTPGQGLQFLFEYFSETQRNKGNFPGRFSGRQFSNSRSEMNVSTLELGDSALYLCASSPTGSGEKLFFGSGTQLSVL.

This clonotype was found a few times. This chain links TRBV18 with TRBJ1-3; D may be TRBD1 (6 bases). Trimming cost V 5 bases and J 0 bases, with 11 bases left between them. Germline CDR1 KGHSH, CDR2 LQKENI. This CDR3 is built from 15 residues. The CDR3 DNA reads as TGTGCCAGCTCAGACACAGGGAGCTCTGGAAACACCATATATTTT. Translation: CASSDTGSSGNTIYF.

This chain uses TRBV6-5 with TRBJ1-2, with D unclear. Germline CDR1 and CDR2: MNHEY and SVGAGI. Trimming removed 2 bases at V and 5 bases at J, with 12 bases between. The CDR3 length is 14 residues. This CDR3 is CASSYGVGPYGYTF. The CDR3 coding sequence is TGTGCCAGCAGTTACGGTGTCGGCCCTTATGGCTACACCTTC.

The V and J genes are TRBV4-1 and TRBJ2-3, with D unresolved. Germline V lookup: CDR1 MGHRA, CDR2 YSYEKL. The V end lost 1 base, the J end lost 0 bases, and 14 bases lay between the germline ends. This CDR3 contains 17 residues. CDR3 DNA: TGCGCCAGCAGCCAAGCCCCCCAAAAGACCAGCACAGATACGCAGTATTTT. It translates to CASSQAPQKTSTDTQYF.

This clonotype was picked up many times. The genes are TRBV15 and TRBJ2-5, with 7 bases lining up with TRBD2. Germline assignment: CDR1 LNHNV and CDR2 YYDKDF (reference sequence). CDR3 length: 13 amino acids. V shed 1 base and J 4 bases; nucleotides not matched to a gene: 0. CDR3 loop: CATSRGGGETQYF. The CDR3 DNA is TGTGCCACCAGCAGAGGGGGGGGAGAGACCCAGTACTTC. Supplemented by reference TRBV15 and TRBJ2-5, the full variable domain reads DAMVIQNPRYQVTQFGKPVTLSCSQTLNHNVMYWYQQKSSQAPKLLFHYYDKDFNNEADTPDNFQSRRPNTSFCFLDIRSPGLGDTAMYLCATSRGGGETQYFGPGTRLLVL.

V usage is TRBV4-2 and J usage is TRBJ2-7; no definite D call. Trimming removed 0 bases at V and 2 bases at J, with 8 bases between. The germline V gene has CDR1 LGHNA and CDR2 YNFKEQ. This CDR3 is built from 14 residues. The CDR3 DNA follows: TGTGCCAGCAGCCAAGAGTTCCTGGCCTACGAGCAGTACTTC. It specifies CASSQEFLAYEQYF.

The chain is built from TRBV20-1 and TRBJ2-2; 11 bases line up with TRBD2. Germline values: CDR1 DFQATT, CDR2 SNEGSKA (reference sequence). CDR3 size: 15 residues. V lost 2 bases to trimming and J lost 4 bases; unmatched junction nucleotides: 3. The chain's CDR3 is CSARFSGGATGELFF. CDR3 sequence (DNA): TGCAGTGCTAGATTTAGCGGGGGGGCCACCGGGGAGCTGTTTTTT.

This sequence joins TRBV3-1 and TRBJ1-1; D might be TRBD1 (6 bases). The CDR3 runs to 14 residues. V lost 0 bases to trimming and J lost 6 bases, with 11 bases between them. Germline CDR1 LGHDT, CDR2 YNNKEL (reference sequence). The CDR3 protein is CASSQEAKGAEAFF. DNA of the CDR3: TGTGCCAGCAGCCAAGAGGCTAAGGGGGCTGAAGCTTTCTTT.

This clonotype was detected only a few times. This rearrangement joins TRBV20-1 to TRBJ1-2; 8 nucleotides line up with TRBD1. CDR1 is DFQATT, CDR2 SNEGSKA, per germline (reference sequence). The CDR3 runs 15 residues. The J segment lost 8 bases and the V segment lost 0 bases, leaving 11 bases of the junction unmatched. CDR3 sequence reads: CSARDLNRGGRGYTF. CDR3 bases: TGCAGTGCTAGAGACCTGAACAGGGGGGGTAGGGGCTACACCTTC.

The J gene is TRBJ1-2, the V gene TRBV24-1; 7 bases match TRBD1. CDR3 length: 13 residues. The J segment lost 2 bases and the V segment lost 9 bases, leaving 5 bases of the junction unmatched. Germline CDR1 KGHDR, CDR2 SFDVKD. The chain's CDR3 is CATATGNNYGYTF. The CDR3 region has the DNA TGTGCCACCGCGACAGGGAACAACTATGGCTACACCTTC.

The chain is built from TRBV5-4 and TRBJ1-6; 9 bases align to TRBD1. The CDR3 runs to 16 residues. CDR1 SGHNT and CDR2 YYREEE come from the germline V gene (reference sequence). The V segment lost 2 bases and the J segment 10 bases; nucleotides outside the gene matches: 10. CDR3 coding DNA: TGTGCCAGCAGCTTTTTTACAGGGGGCGCCGCCTCACCCCTCCACTTT. Encoded protein: CASSFFTGGAASPLHF. Filled out from reference TRBV5-4 and TRBJ1-6, the complete variable domain reads ETGVTQSPTHLIKTRGQQVTLRCSSQSGHNTVSWYQQALGQGPQFIFQYYREEENGRGNFPPRFSGLQFPNYSSELNVNALELDDSALYLCASSFFTGGAASPLHFGNGTRLTVT.

The chain employs TRBV12-3 or TRBV12-4 and TRBJ1-2; a weak D match, TRBD1 (6 bases). The CDR3 covers 13 residues. V lost 3 bases and J lost 6, with 11 bases in between. The CDR3 sequence: CASSFPGANGYTF. CDR3 DNA sequence: TGTGCCAGCAGTTTTCCGGGGGCTAATGGCTACACCTTC.

There are a few counts of this clonotype. A much larger clone differs by one base, so this may be a read error. This chain joins TRBV7-2 and TRBJ2-3; 10 nucleotides agree with TRBD2. The CDR3 sequence is 14 residues long. The J segment lost 6 bases and the V segment lost 2 bases, leaving 2 bases of the junction unmatched. Germline V gene data show CDR1 as SGHTA and CDR2 as FQGNSA. The CDR3 reads CASSLSSGGDTQYF. CDR3 DNA sequence: TGTGCCAGCAGCTTAAGTAGCGGGGGGGATACGCAGTATTTT.

The chain joins TRBV7-3 to TRBJ2-2; 12 positions agree with TRBD2. The CDR3 has 19 residues. Germline CDR1 reads SGHTA; CDR2 reads FQGTGA. J lost 0 bases, V lost 5 bases, and 10 bases had no gene match. The CDR3 is CASSLSSSSGGANTGELFF. The CDR3 nucleotides are TGTGCCAGCAGCCTTTCCTCTTCTAGCGGGGGGGCGAACACCGGGGAGCTGTTTTTT.

This chain joins TRBV7-2 and TRBJ1-1; unclear D gene. This CDR3 is 13 amino acids long. Germline-derived CDR1 and CDR2 are SGHTA and FQGNSA. The V end was cut by 3 bases, the J end by 4 bases, with 9 bases between. CDR3 sequence: CASSLLPGTEAFF. The CDR3 nucleotides read TGTGCCAGCAGCTTGCTCCCAGGCACTGAAGCTTTCTTT.

This clonotype has only a few counts. The V gene is TRBV6-1, the J gene TRBJ1-1; unclear D gene. This CDR3 spans 14 amino acids. V was pared by 7 bases and J by 1 base, with 13 bases between. Germline CDR1 MNHNS, CDR2 SASEGT. CDR3 loop: CASTRFMGNTEAFF. DNA for the CDR3: TGTGCCAGCACCCGGTTCATGGGGAACACTGAAGCTTTCTTT.

The chain recombines TRBV11-1 with TRBJ1-2; D is ambiguous. Per the germline V gene, CDR1 is SGHAT and CDR2 is FQDESV (reference sequence). Trimming cost V 1 base and J 8 bases, with 8 bases left between them. The CDR3 extends over 12 amino acids. The CDR3 DNA reads as TGTGCCAGCAGCTTAGACGGGCGCGGCTACACCTTC. Translated, it gives CASSLDGRGYTF.

This chain connects TRBV25-1 to TRBJ2-2, with D perhaps TRBD1 or TRBD2 (5 bases each). V shed 7 bases and J shed 6 bases, with 9 bases lying between them. This CDR3 contains 12 residues. Germline V gene data show CDR1 as MGHDK and CDR2 as SYGVNS. The CDR3 region is CASKGSPGELFF. The CDR3 coding sequence is TGTGCCAGCAAGGGGAGCCCCGGGGAGCTGTTTTTT.

The chain employs TRBV5-1 and TRBJ2-7; D remains unclear. Trimming stripped 4 bases from V and 7 bases from J, with 12 bases between. The CDR3 covers 12 residues. CDR1 is SGHRS, CDR2 YFSETQ, per germline. The CDR3 region is CASSEDLGEQYF. In DNA form, the CDR3 reads TGCGCCAGCAGCGAAGACCTGGGGGAGCAGTACTTC.

This clonotype turned up a few times. The chain is built from TRBV19 and TRBJ1-5; a weak D match, TRBD1 (5 bases). This CDR3 has 15 amino acids. In germline, CDR1 is LNHDA, CDR2 SQIVND (reference sequence). The ends were cut back, 6 bases at V and 1 base at J, with 13 bases in the middle. The CDR3 reads CASRSGRVSNQPQHF. The CDR3 coding sequence is TGTGCCAGTAGGTCAGGGAGGGTGAGCAATCAGCCCCAGCATTTT.

This clonotype was detected only a few times. The V and J genes are TRBV20-1 and TRBJ2-1, with D tentatively TRBD2 (6 bases). V was clipped by 3 bases and J by 4 bases, with 10 bases between them. The CDR3 covers 13 residues. Germline CDR1 and CDR2: DFQATT and SNEGSKA (reference sequence). CDR3 sequence reads: CSARGGLYNEQFF. The CDR3 DNA is TGCAGTGCTAGGGGGGGACTTTACAATGAGCAGTTCTTC.

This clonotype occurred a few times. This chain links TRBV20-1 with TRBJ2-2, with 8 bases aligning to TRBD2. Germline V lookup: CDR1 DFQATT, CDR2 SNEGSKA (reference sequence). The CDR3 is made up of 13 amino acids. Written as DNA, the CDR3 is TGCAGGGCGGGGGGACCGAACACCGGGGAGCTGTTTTTT. Its protein is CRAGGPNTGELFF.

The CDR3 loop reads CAIAPGVIDEQFF. DNA of the CDR3: TGTGCCATCGCCCCGGGGGTTATCGATGAGCAGTTCTTC. The J gene is TRBJ2-1, the V gene TRBV10-3, with D possibly matching TRBD2 (6 bases). The V end was cut by 8 bases, the J end by 8 bases, with 16 bases between. The CDR3 sequence is 13 residues long. The germline CDR1 and CDR2 sequences are ENHRY and SYGVKD.

In this sample, this clonotype turned up a few times. This sequence joins TRBV4-2 and TRBJ2-7, with D perhaps matching TRBD2 (5 bases). This CDR3 comprises 15 residues. The V end was cut by 3 bases, the J end by 6 bases, with 18 bases between. Looked up from germline, CDR1 is LGHNA and CDR2 is YNFKEQ. CDR3 coding DNA: TGTGCCAGCAGCCATCTCGGAGTAGTGGACTCCGAGCAGTACTTC. Translation: CASSHLGVVDSEQYF.

In its sample, this clonotype was seen a few times. The chain combines TRBV24-1 with TRBJ2-5; TRBD1 agrees at 7 bases. J was trimmed by 1 base and V by 3 bases; bases with no gene match: 4. This CDR3 spans 15 amino acids. Germline assignment: CDR1 KGHDR and CDR2 SFDVKD. Here the CDR3 reads CATSDPGTVQETQYF. The CDR3 coding sequence is TGTGCCACCAGTGATCCCGGGACAGTCCAAGAGACCCAGTACTTC.

The V call is TRBV7-2, the J call TRBJ2-2, with TRBD1 as a possible D gene (6 bases). V was pared by 1 base and J by 6 bases, with 12 bases between. CDR1 SGHTA and CDR2 FQGNSA come from the germline V gene. This CDR3 region has 15 residues. Here the CDR3 reads CASSLVWGQAGELFF. The CDR3 DNA follows: TGTGCCAGCAGCTTAGTTTGGGGGCAAGCCGGGGAGCTGTTTTTT.